Sequencing of this T cell receptor (beta chain) was carried out in a study of control samples from healthy donors and cancer patients (dated by TCRdb to about 2020). Measured from the cysteine to the phenylalanine, the CDR3 is 13 residues long. Just the 39-base CDR3 DNA is kept, in frame starting at base 1. Reading the germline V gene gives CDR1 MDHEN and CDR2 SYDVKM. V is reduced by 2 bases and J by 6 bases, leaving a spacing of 10 bases between them. With regard to this clone: What antigen it recognizes has not been identified. Qualities for individual bases were not recorded, and no much larger clone is one base off.

Library preparation was by the immunoSEQ multiplex PCR assay. Here the immuneACCESS table is served through TCRdb, limited to in-frame sequences with V and J called. Missing clones are a known gap in these copies; in checked studies unresolved V genes cover under half, and the rest lacks a known reason. The sample data list 100,000 to 150,000 clones, and 92% of these were observed just once. The leading ten clones occupy around 2.1% of the sample. This receptor chain uses TRBV28 and TRBJ1-1; the D gene cannot be named for sure. The sequenced material came from blood. The origin of this receptor is a woman in her forties or fifties in good health. The CDR3 corresponds to CASSLTAGAEAFF. The nucleotide sequence reads as follows: TGTGCCAGCAGTTTAACGGCAGGCGCTGAAGCTTTCTTT.